This is a list of T cell receptor beta chains from one sample in a study of T cell repertoires in cytomegalovirus infection. These receptors' targets are unknown. TCRdb re-derived calls from the reads in MiXCR, one entry per CDR3 protein. There are under 95,000 distinct CDR3 sequences in the sample; approximately 45% occur only once, and approximately 95% lies in the top ten. Source: CD8+ T cells from cultured PBMCs, taken from culture after CMV antigen stimulation. These receptors were collected from a human donor in good health (CMV status not recorded). Some clones in this sample may be carry-over from other donors' samples. CDR3s include the opening cysteine and the closing phenylalanine or tryptophan. A D gene is named only where the DNA matches it firmly. Size is stated for part of the rows, as once, few or many counts, or as a class when the clone is expanded.

>TRBD1|-|TRBJ2-2|TRBV2
TGTGCCAGCACCCGGGACAGCACCGGGGAGCTGTTTTTT
CASTRDSTGELFF
>TRBD1|-|TRBJ1-5|TRBV4-1
TGCGCCAGCAGCACCGGGACAGGGGAAATTAGCAATCAGCCCCAGCATTTT
CASSTGTGEISNQPQHF
>-|-|TRBJ1-3|TRBV12-3/TRBV12-4
TGTGCCAGCGACTTAGGGGCAAGGGGGGGAAACACCATATATTTT
CASDLGARGGNTIYF
>TRBD2|few|TRBJ2-1|TRBV28
TGTGCCAGTTCGGCCGTAGGGACTAGCGGGAGGGGGTACCACAATGAGCAGTTCTTC
CASSAVGTSGRGYHNEQFF
>TRBD1|-|TRBJ2-7|TRBV6-1
TGTGCCAGCAGTTACCGCGACAGGGGCTACGAGCAGTACTTC
CASSYRDRGYEQYF
>TRBD1|-|TRBJ2-7|TRBV6-1
TGTGCCAGCAGTGTCCGACAGGGCGACCGCCGGAACGAGCAGTACTTC
CASSVRQGDRRNEQYF
>-|few|TRBJ2-1|TRBV15
TGTGCCACCAGCAGAGATTCCATGGGTGAGCAGTTCTTC
CATSRDSMGEQFF
>-|-|TRBJ1-1|TRBV19
TGTGCCAGTAGTGATGGGTTTCCTGAAGCTTTCTTT
CASSDGFPEAFF
>TRBD2|-|TRBJ2-5|TRBV28
TGTGCCAGCAGAACTATTAGCGGGAGGGCCAAAGAGACCCAGTACTTC
CASRTISGRAKETQYF
>-|-|TRBJ2-7|TRBV4-2
TGTGCCAGCAGCCAAGGGATGGTCTCCTACGAGCAGTACTTC
CASSQGMVSYEQYF
>-|few|TRBJ2-3|TRBV7-9
TGTGCCAGCGGAGGGTTGGCAGGCACAGATACGCAGTATTTT
CASGGLAGTDTQYF
>-|few|TRBJ2-1|TRBV7-6
TGTGCCAGCAGCTTAAAAGAACAGGGCGGCGGGCACCTAAATGAGCAGTTCTTC
CASSLKEQGGGHLNEQFF
>-|-|TRBJ2-7|TRBV5-1
TGCGCCAGCAGCCCCCTGGGGGATACCTACGAGCAGTACTTC
CASSPLGDTYEQYF
>TRBD2|-|TRBJ2-2|TRBV12-3/TRBV12-4
TGTGCCAGCAGTTTTTGGACTAGCGGCAACACCGGGGAGCTGTTTTTT
CASSFWTSGNTGELFF
>-|-|TRBJ2-1|TRBV25-1
TGTGCCAGCAGTGCACAGGGACTCGGCAATGAGCAGTTCTTC
CASSAQGLGNEQFF
>TRBD1|few|TRBJ1-6|TRBV4-1
TGCGCCAGCAGCCAAGAACAGGGGAAACAATCACCCCTCCACTTT
CASSQEQGKQSPLHF
>TRBD1|-|TRBJ2-6|TRBV27
TGTGCCAGCAGTTTAAAACAGACCCCAGGGGGCTCTGGGGCCAACGTCCTGACTTTC
CASSLKQTPGGSGANVLTF
>-|many|TRBJ1-2|TRBV7-2
TGTGCCAGCAGCTTTAGGACCTCCCGTTTCTATGGCTACACCTTC
CASSFRTSRFYGYTF
>-|-|TRBJ2-3|TRBV27
TGTGCCAGCAGTTTCCGGACTCGTACAGATACGCAGTATTTT
CASSFRTRTDTQYF
>TRBD2|-|TRBJ2-3|TRBV7-8
TGTGCCAGCAGCTGGGAACTAGCGGGAGGTGAAGATACGCAGTATTTT
CASSWELAGGEDTQYF
>TRBD1|-|TRBJ2-7|TRBV29-1
TGCAGCGTTGAAGGGTCTTCGGGGGACAGGGAAGCCTACGAGCAGTACTTC
CSVEGSSGDREAYEQYF
>-|-|TRBJ2-4|TRBV7-9
TGTGCCAGCAGACAACTAAGACAGGTCGAAAACATTCAGTACTTC
CASRQLRQVENIQYF
>TRBD2|-|TRBJ2-7|TRBV27
TGTGCCAGCAAGAGCTCTGCGGGGGAATTCTACGAGCAGTACTTC
CASKSSAGEFYEQYF
>-|-|TRBJ1-5|TRBV6-5
TGTGCCAGCAGTTACCGACAGGATAGCAATCAGCCCCAGCATTTT
CASSYRQDSNQPQHF